This TCR beta chain was identified in a study of OX40 agonist ivuxolimab in advanced cancers. About the research overall: The patients got ivuxolimab, which is an agonistic anti-OX40 (CD134) antibody.

Regarding this clone: Its target is unknown.

Study results and limitations: More expanded clones were found, on average, in CD8+ than in CD4+ T cells.

Profiling relied on immunoSEQ multiplex PCR, and the TCRdb table lists in-frame clones only, not all of them. The data show approximately 77,000 clones, 85% seen once. Germline V gene sequence: CDR1 SGHAT, CDR2 FQNNGV. The V gene end was trimmed by 3 bases and the J gene end by 5 bases; junction bases not matched to a gene: 6. CDR3 length: 15 amino acids. The specimen comprised CD4+ or CD8+ T cells sorted from blood, sampled in a trial of the OX40 agonist ivuxolimab. The chain joins TRBV11-2 to TRBJ2-1, with TRBD2 matching 8 bases. This TCR was recovered from an adult with an advanced solid tumor such as melanoma, head and neck, liver or kidney cancer. Here the CDR3 reads CASSFDGGGNNEQFF. CDR3 DNA sequence: TGTGCCAGCAGCTTTGACGGGGGGGGAAACAATGAGCAGTTCTTC.